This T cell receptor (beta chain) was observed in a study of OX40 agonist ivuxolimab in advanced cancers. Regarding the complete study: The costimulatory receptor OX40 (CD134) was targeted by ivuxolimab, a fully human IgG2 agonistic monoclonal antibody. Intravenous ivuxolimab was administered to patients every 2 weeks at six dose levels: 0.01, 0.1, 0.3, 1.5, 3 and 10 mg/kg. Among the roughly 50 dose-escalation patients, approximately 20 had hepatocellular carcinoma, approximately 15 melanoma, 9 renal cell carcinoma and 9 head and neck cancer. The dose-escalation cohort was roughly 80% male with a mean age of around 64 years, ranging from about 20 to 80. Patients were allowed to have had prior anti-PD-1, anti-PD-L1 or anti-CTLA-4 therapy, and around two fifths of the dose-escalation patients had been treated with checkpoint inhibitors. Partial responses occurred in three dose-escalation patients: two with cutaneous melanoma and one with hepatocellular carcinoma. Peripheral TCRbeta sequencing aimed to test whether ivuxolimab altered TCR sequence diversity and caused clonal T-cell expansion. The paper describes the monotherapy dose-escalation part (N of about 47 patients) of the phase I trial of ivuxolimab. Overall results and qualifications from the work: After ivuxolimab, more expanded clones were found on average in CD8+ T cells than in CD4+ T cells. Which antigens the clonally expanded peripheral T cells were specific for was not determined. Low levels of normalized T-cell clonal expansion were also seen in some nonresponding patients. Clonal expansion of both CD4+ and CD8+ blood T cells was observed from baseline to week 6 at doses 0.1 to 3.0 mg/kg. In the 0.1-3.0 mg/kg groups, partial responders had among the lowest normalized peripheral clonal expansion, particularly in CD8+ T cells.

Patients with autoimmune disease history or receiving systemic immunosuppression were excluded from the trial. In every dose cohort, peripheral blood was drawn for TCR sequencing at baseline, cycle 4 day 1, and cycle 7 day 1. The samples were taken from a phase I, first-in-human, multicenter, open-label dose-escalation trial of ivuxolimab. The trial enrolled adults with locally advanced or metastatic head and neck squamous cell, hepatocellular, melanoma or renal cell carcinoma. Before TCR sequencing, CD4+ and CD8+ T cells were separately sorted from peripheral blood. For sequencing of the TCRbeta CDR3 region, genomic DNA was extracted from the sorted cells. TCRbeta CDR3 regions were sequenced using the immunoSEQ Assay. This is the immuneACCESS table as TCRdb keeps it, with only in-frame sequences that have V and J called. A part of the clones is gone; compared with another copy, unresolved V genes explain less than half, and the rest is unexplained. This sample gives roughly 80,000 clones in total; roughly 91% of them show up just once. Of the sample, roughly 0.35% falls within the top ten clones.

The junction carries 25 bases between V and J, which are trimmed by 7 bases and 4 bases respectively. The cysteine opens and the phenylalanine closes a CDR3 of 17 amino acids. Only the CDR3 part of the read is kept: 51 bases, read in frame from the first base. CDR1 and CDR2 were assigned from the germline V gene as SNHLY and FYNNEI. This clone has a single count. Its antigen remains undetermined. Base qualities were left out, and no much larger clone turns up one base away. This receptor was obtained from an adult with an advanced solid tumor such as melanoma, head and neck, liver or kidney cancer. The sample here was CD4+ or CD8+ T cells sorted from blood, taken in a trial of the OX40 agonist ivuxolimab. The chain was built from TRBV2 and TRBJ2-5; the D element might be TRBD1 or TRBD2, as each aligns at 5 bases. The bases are TGTGCCAGCACCAAACTAGGCGTCATAGGGGTAGGAGAGACCCAGTACTTC. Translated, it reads CASTKLGVIGVGETQYF.